These 23 T cell receptor beta chains were sequenced from one sample in a study of identical twins. TCRdb reanalysed the 5' RACE reads using MiXCR and keeps one entry per CDR3 protein. The sample lists about 720,000 distinct CDR3 sequences; 8.6% were seen once. These data were also reused for a study on yellow fever vaccine responses in identical twins.

Specimen: PBMCs. The receptors stem from a woman aged 18-29 years in good health.

This clonotype was observed a handful of times. The chain has TRBV12-3 or TRBV12-4 and TRBJ1-4, with D tentatively TRBD1 (6 bases). The CDR3 length is 15 residues. The V end was cut by 3 bases, the J end by 2 bases, with 10 bases between. The CDR3 sequence: CASSFTGQTNEKLFF. CDR3 in DNA: TGTGCCAGCAGTTTCACAGGGCAGACTAATGAAAAACTGTTTTTT.

The gene calls are TRBV2 and TRBJ1-2, with 7 bases that match TRBD1. Trimming cost V 8 bases and J 4 bases; bases outside gene matches: 7. CDR1 and CDR2 from the germline V gene are SNHLY and FYNNEI. The CDR3 spans 13 residues. CDR3 amino acids: CASEGDSSYGYTF. Here the CDR3 DNA reads TGTGCCAGCGAGGGGGACAGCAGCTATGGCTACACCTTC.

A remark on this clonotype: Its ends do not fully match the called genes, so a read error is possible. This rearrangement joins TRBV6-5 to TRBJ2-4; D may be TRBD1 or TRBD2 (5 bases each). Germline V gives CDR1 MNHEY, CDR2 SVGAGI. The CDR3 spans 12 residues. CDR3 in DNA: TGTGCCAGTAGTTCGGGACGGGACATTCAGTACTTC. Amino acids: CASSSGRDIQYF.

The table lists this clonotype with a few counts. This chain links TRBV6-1 with TRBJ2-1, with D perhaps matching TRBD2 (5 bases). V lost 10 bases to trimming and J lost 12 bases, with 13 bases between them. Germline CDR1 and CDR2: MNHNS and SASEGT. The CDR3 is 10 residues long. The DNA of the CDR3 is TGTGCCACCATGCTAGCAGGGCAGTTCTTC. Translation: CATMLAGQFF.

The table lists this clonotype with many counts. The chain joins TRBV7-9 to TRBJ1-1, with D perhaps matching TRBD1 (6 bases). V was cut by 7 bases and J by 6 bases, with 15 bases left in between. The CDR3 has 13 amino acids. Germline CDR1 is SEHNR and CDR2 is FQNEAQ (reference sequence). The DNA for the CDR3 is TGTGCCAGCATCCCGGGGGGGGCCTCTGAAGCTTTCTTT. Translation gives CASIPGGASEAFF. Full variable domain (outside the CDR3, taken from reference TRBV7-9 and TRBJ1-1): DTGVSQNPRHKITKRGQNVTFRCDPISEHNRLYWYRQTLGQGPEFLTYFQNEAQLEKSRLLSDRFSAERPKGSFSTLEIQRTEQGDSAMYLCASIPGGASEAFFGQGTRLTVV.

This clonotype was detected a few times. The V gene is TRBV12-3 or TRBV12-4, the J gene TRBJ1-5; D might be TRBD1 (6 bases). V was cut by 6 bases and J by 5 bases, with 11 bases left in between. The CDR3 has 13 residues. This CDR3 reads CASSSQGYQPQHF. CDR3 nucleotide sequence: TGTGCCAGCAGCTCACAGGGTTATCAGCCCCAGCATTTT.

Only a few counts were recorded for this clonotype. The chain recombines TRBV4-3 with TRBJ2-5; 8 bases fit TRBD2. The CDR3 length is 18 residues. Trimming removed 4 bases from V and 4 bases from J; junction bases left unmatched: 17. CDR1 LGHNA and CDR2 YSLEER come from the germline V gene. DNA for the CDR3: TGCGCCAGCAGCCCCGCCCTACCAGCGGGAGTTATCATAGAGACCCAGTACTTC. The encoded protein is CASSPALPAGVIIETQYF.

This clonotype was seen more than once but under ten times. The chain carries TRBV7-9 and TRBJ2-1; TRBD2 is a possible D gene (5 bases). Per germline, CDR1 SEHNR and CDR2 FQNEAQ (reference sequence). Between the trimmed V and J ends, which lost 4 bases and 7 bases, there was a span of 14 bases. This CDR3 is 14 amino acids long. This CDR3 is CASSSEARGNEQFF. CDR3 sequence (DNA): TGTGCCAGCAGCTCGGAAGCTAGAGGGAATGAGCAGTTCTTC.

In this sample, this clonotype turned up many times. The chain links TRBV7-2 to TRBJ2-2; D is unclear. The germline gives CDR1 SGHTA, CDR2 FQGNSA. The CDR3 sequence is 13 residues long. V dropped 5 bases and J dropped 2 bases, with 6 bases sitting between them. Here the CDR3 reads CASSIYNTGELFF. DNA of the CDR3: TGTGCCAGCAGCATCTACAACACCGGGGAGCTGTTTTTT.

The J gene is TRBJ2-3, the V gene TRBV6-5; D is perhaps TRBD1 (5 bases). From germline, CDR1 is MNHEY and CDR2 SVGAGI. The V gene lost 1 base and the J gene lost 4 bases, with 15 bases spanning the gap. The CDR3 is made up of 16 amino acids. The CDR3 region is CASSYYQGSEADTQYF. CDR3 coding DNA: TGTGCCAGCAGTTACTACCAGGGATCTGAGGCAGATACGCAGTATTTT.

In this sample, this clonotype turned up a few times. The chain links TRBV10-3 to TRBJ2-1; 8 bases line up with TRBD2. The CDR3 sequence is 18 residues long. Germline lookup yields CDR1 ENHRY and CDR2 SYGVKD. V dropped 3 bases and J dropped 0; count of bases not matched to a gene: 10. CDR3 coding DNA: TGTGCCATCAGTGATCCCAGCGGGAGTAGCAGCTCCTACAATGAGCAGTTCTTC. This translates into CAISDPSGSSSSYNEQFF.

The chain employs TRBV7-9 and TRBJ2-1, with no clear D. Germline CDR1 reads SEHNR; CDR2 reads FQNEAQ (reference sequence). V lost 4 bases and J lost 6, with 7 bases in between. CDR3 length equals 12 residues. CDR3 sequence: CASSSALNEQFF. For the CDR3, the DNA is TGTGCCAGCAGCTCCGCTCTCAATGAGCAGTTCTTC.

The chain recombines TRBV20-1 with TRBJ2-7; maybe TRBD1 (5 bases). The CDR3 contains 13 residues. The V gene's germline CDR1 is DFQATT and CDR2 SNEGSKA (reference sequence). Between the trimmed V and J ends, which lost 3 bases and 5 bases, there was a span of 14 bases. The chain's CDR3 is CSASRQGVDEQYF. The DNA of the CDR3 is TGCAGTGCTAGCCGGCAGGGTGTAGACGAGCAGTACTTC.

This clonotype was seen more than once but under ten times. The chain joins TRBV6-1 to TRBJ2-6, with TRBD2 as a possible D gene (5 bases). Germline-derived CDR1 and CDR2 are MNHNS and SASEGT. The CDR3 runs 17 residues. Trimming stripped 5 bases from V and 0 bases from J, with 14 bases between. The CDR3 DNA is TGTGCCAGCAGTATAGAGGGTACGCGCTCTGGGGCCAACGTCCTGACTTTC. Translating gives CASSIEGTRSGANVLTF.

This clonotype was observed many times. This chain links TRBV28 with TRBJ2-1, with 13 bases aligning to TRBD2. Trimming removed 5 bases from V and 4 bases from J; junction bases left unmatched: 5. Germline CDR1 MDHEN, CDR2 SYDVKM. The CDR3 extends over 16 amino acids. The CDR3, as DNA: TGTGCCAGCAGTCGGACTAGCGGGGGACTATACAATGAGCAGTTCTTC. This encodes CASSRTSGGLYNEQFF.

This clonotype was observed a handful of times. The chain has TRBV6-1 and TRBJ2-1; 11 nucleotides agree with TRBD2. V gave up 6 bases and J gave up 4 bases; unmatched junction bases: 8. Looked up from germline, CDR1 is MNHNS and CDR2 is SASEGT. The CDR3 consists of 16 residues. The CDR3: CASSGFLAGGYNEQFF. DNA of the CDR3: TGTGCCAGCAGCGGGTTCCTAGCGGGGGGTTACAATGAGCAGTTCTTC.

This clonotype was seen many times. The chain carries TRBV5-1 and TRBJ2-1, with unresolved D. Between the trimmed V and J ends, which lost 0 bases and 5 bases, there was a span of 12 bases. The length of the CDR3 is 15 residues. Germline V gene sequence: CDR1 SGHRS, CDR2 YFSETQ. The CDR3 bases are TGCGCCAGCAGCTTGGTGGTATCCGCCAACAATGAGCAGTTCTTC. Translation gives CASSLVVSANNEQFF.

This clonotype showed up just a few times. The rearrangement uses TRBV29-1 and TRBJ1-3; no clear D gene. CDR3 length: 12 amino acids. Between the trimmed V and J ends, which lost 5 bases and 1 base, there was a span of 6 bases. Germline V CDR1 and CDR2: SQVTM, ANQGSEA. Here the CDR3 DNA reads TGCAGCGTTCAGGTATCTGGAAACACCATATATTTT. This sequence encodes CSVQVSGNTIYF. Combining the CDR3 with reference TRBV29-1 and TRBJ1-3 gives the whole variable domain SAVISQKPSRDICQRGTSLTIQCQVDSQVTMMFWYRQQPGQSLTLIATANQGSEATYESGFVIDKFPISRPNLTFSTLTVSNMSPEDSSIYLCSVQVSGNTIYFGEGSWLTVV.

The chain couples TRBV7-2 to TRBJ2-7; D is undetermined. In germline, CDR1 is SGHTA, CDR2 FQGNSA. V dropped 3 bases and J dropped 7 bases, with 16 bases sitting between them. The CDR3 has 14 amino acids. CDR3 residues: CASSFGVGVREQYF. The CDR3, as DNA: TGTGCCAGCAGCTTTGGGGTTGGAGTACGGGAGCAGTACTTC.

Only a few counts were recorded for this clonotype. The chain employs TRBV10-3 and TRBJ2-7, with no clear D. Germline lookup yields CDR1 ENHRY and CDR2 SYGVKD. This CDR3 comprises 17 residues. Deletions cut 3 bases from V and 2 bases from J, with 20 bases between. This CDR3 reads CAISEGLGRSVPYEQYF. The CDR3 coding sequence is TGTGCCATCAGTGAAGGTTTGGGAAGGTCGGTCCCCTACGAGCAGTACTTC.

This clonotype was found many times. The J gene is TRBJ2-3, the V gene TRBV29-1; D is possibly TRBD1 (6 bases). Germline values: CDR1 SQVTM, CDR2 ANQGSEA. Trimming cost V 5 bases and J 6 bases, with 15 bases left between them. This CDR3 is built from 13 residues. CDR3 region: CSVQAGAADTQYF. Here the CDR3 DNA reads TGCAGCGTTCAGGCAGGGGCAGCGGATACGCAGTATTTT.

The sample holds a few counts of this clonotype. The genes are TRBV12-3 or TRBV12-4 and TRBJ2-5; TRBD2 aligns across 13 bases. The V and J ends lost 1 base and 4 bases, in that order; junction bases with no gene match: 3. This CDR3 is built from 16 residues. In nucleotides, the CDR3 is TGTGCCAGCAGTTTAGGGGGACTAGCGGGACCAGAGACCCAGTACTTC. Amino acid sequence: CASSLGGLAGPETQYF.

There are many counts of this clonotype. The chain recombines TRBV3-1 with TRBJ2-7; tentative D call: TRBD2 (7 bases). The CDR3 totals 15 residues. V was trimmed by 1 base and J by 3 bases, leaving 13 bases between them. Germline CDR1 and CDR2: LGHDT and YNNKEL (reference sequence). The CDR3 reads CASSQGAGAHYEQYF. CDR3 coding DNA: TGTGCCAGCAGCCAAGGGGCGGGGGCCCACTACGAGCAGTACTTC.